This T cell receptor (beta chain) was documented in a study of T cells after posttransplantation cyclophosphamide. This clone was counted ten times or more. Assay used: immunoSEQ multiplex PCR; TCRdb lists only in-frame clones, some missing. The sample presents about 38,000 clones, none singletons. Germline CDR1 reads MNHNS; CDR2 reads SASEGT. With V trimmed by 2 bases and J by 5 bases, 1 base remained unmatched. The CDR3 has 13 amino acids. The TCR originated in a man aged 45-65 years in good health, CMV-negative, and a related stem cell transplant donor. Sequencing was done on a sample of PBMCs. The genes are TRBV6-1 and TRBJ1-2, with 8 bases identical to TRBD1. CDR3: CASSETGGYGYTF. CDR3 bases: TGTGCCAGCAGTGAAACAGGGGGATATGGCTACACCTTC.